The next 25 T cell receptor beta chains were all read from a single sample in a study of vaccination and CD4 T cells after COVID-19. Their recognized antigens are unknown. Cultured CD4+ T cells had their DNA profiled by the Oncomine TCR Beta short-read assay. TCRdb redid the calling of the PCR reads with MiXCR, one entry per CDR3 protein. The sample holds about 22,000 distinct CDR3 sequences, under 40% seen once. Sample time point: late sampling 161 to 241 days after vaccination in a few convalescent patients. Treatment: roughly nine-day PBMC culture with coronavirus spike peptide pools or control peptides (ViraFEST assay). The source was CD4+ T cells from blood, cultured in vitro, collected about 7 months after SARS-CoV-2 vaccination. These receptor sequences come from a human donor who had recovered from COVID-19.

J is TRBJ1-2 and V is TRBV6-1; D gene unclear. Germline V gene data show CDR1 as MNHNS and CDR2 as SASEGT. Trimming took off 5 bases at V and 3 bases at J, with 16 bases between the two ends. The CDR3 contains 15 residues. CDR3 amino acids: CASSQYSTADYGYTF. CDR3 DNA sequence: TGTGCCAGCAGTCAGTATTCAACCGCGGACTATGGCTACACCTTC.

This clonotype was recorded a few times. The V gene is TRBV15, the J gene TRBJ1-5, with D possibly matching TRBD1 (6 bases). Trimming took 0 bases from V and 6 from J, leaving 12 bases between them. The germline gives CDR1 LNHNV, CDR2 YYDKDF (reference sequence). This CDR3 contains 15 residues. The chain's CDR3 is CATSRDQQGRQPQHF. CDR3 coding DNA: TGTGCCACCAGCAGAGATCAACAGGGACGTCAGCCCCAGCATTTT.

This chain uses TRBV20-1 with TRBJ2-7; 10 positions match TRBD2. J lost 2 bases, V lost 0 bases, and 7 bases had no gene match. CDR1 is DFQATT and CDR2 is SNEGSKA in the germline V gene (reference sequence). This CDR3 region has 16 residues. The CDR3 region has the DNA TGCAGTGCTAGAGACTTCGGGACTAGCGCAGCCTACGAGCAGTACTTC. Translated, it gives CSARDFGTSAAYEQYF.

The chain links TRBV10-3 to TRBJ2-5, with unresolved D. The CDR3 spans 13 residues. With 1 base removed from V and 4 bases from J, the gap between germline ends came to 7 bases. Germline CDR1 and CDR2: ENHRY and SYGVKD. In nucleotides, the CDR3 is TGTGCCATCAGTGAGTTCCAAGTAGAGACCCAGTACTTC. Its translation: CAISEFQVETQYF.

The rearrangement links TRBV19 to TRBJ1-5, with D possibly TRBD1 on 5 matching bases. V lost 3 bases and J 3 bases, leaving 9 bases between the germline ends. Germline-derived CDR1 and CDR2 are LNHDA and SQIVND (reference sequence). CDR3 length: 14 residues. DNA for the CDR3: TGTGCCAGTAGTATTCGGGACGACAATCAGCCCCAGCATTTT. Its translation is CASSIRDDNQPQHF.

The chain employs TRBV28 and TRBJ1-1; no clear D. V was pared by 10 bases and J by 0 bases, with 6 bases between. This CDR3 comprises 11 residues. Germline CDR1 and CDR2: MDHEN and SYDVKM. CDR3 in amino acids: CATKMNTEAFF. The CDR3 nucleotides read TGTGCCACTAAAATGAACACTGAAGCTTTCTTT.

In its sample, this clonotype is medium-sized (0.01 to 0.1%). V gene TRBV7-2 combines with J gene TRBJ2-7; D not resolved. V was pared by 3 bases and J by 4 bases, with 7 bases between. The CDR3 has 12 amino acids. The germline V gene has CDR1 SGHTA and CDR2 FQGNSA. The CDR3 reads CASSFDRYEQYF. CDR3 bases: TGTGCCAGCAGCTTCGACCGGTACGAGCAGTACTTC.

The chain is built from TRBV28 and TRBJ2-5, with D possibly being TRBD1 or TRBD2 (5 bases each). The germline V gene has CDR1 MDHEN and CDR2 SYDVKM. V dropped 4 bases and J dropped 1 base, with 13 bases sitting between them. The CDR3 runs to 15 residues. As DNA, the CDR3 is TGTGCCAGCAGTTCCACGACGGGGCCCCAAGAGACCCAGTACTTC. Translated, it gives CASSSTTGPQETQYF.

The V call is TRBV7-9, the J call TRBJ2-5; no clear D gene. The germline V gene encodes CDR1 SEHNR and CDR2 FQNEAQ (reference sequence). Trimming cost V 5 bases and J 5 bases, with 12 bases left between them. This CDR3 contains 13 residues. The CDR3 DNA is TGTGCCAGCAGCGTAAGGGTTGGGGAGACCCAGTACTTC. Protein: CASSVRVGETQYF. The full variable domain, rest sourced from reference TRBV7-9 and TRBJ2-5, is DTGVSQNPRHKITKRGQNVTFRCDPISEHNRLYWYRQTLGQGPEFLTYFQNEAQLEKSRLLSDRFSAERPKGSFSTLEIQRTEQGDSAMYLCASSVRVGETQYFGPGTRLLVL.

The rearrangement links TRBV7-8 to TRBJ2-1, with 13 positions matching TRBD2. From germline, CDR1 is SGHVS and CDR2 FQNEAQ. This CDR3 is 16 amino acids long. J lost 8 bases, V lost 4 bases, and 8 bases had no gene match. The CDR3 region is CASSWDGTSGKYEQFF. For the CDR3, the DNA is TGTGCCAGCAGCTGGGACGGGACTAGCGGGAAATATGAGCAGTTCTTC.

This clonotype was observed a few times. The chain uses TRBV20-1 and TRBJ2-1; D may correspond to TRBD1 or TRBD2 (5 bases each). CDR1 is DFQATT and CDR2 is SNEGSKA in the germline V gene (reference sequence). Between the trimmed V and J ends, which lost 3 bases and 6 bases, there was a span of 21 bases. CDR3 length: 16 residues. CDR3 sequence (DNA): TGCAGTGCTAGGGCACCTCTAGAGGGGAGTGGCAATGAGCAGTTCTTC. Protein sequence: CSARAPLEGSGNEQFF.

This clonotype was detected only a few times. The chain uses TRBV20-1 and TRBJ1-1; tentative D call: TRBD1 (6 bases). Trimming stripped 6 bases from V and 7 bases from J, with 15 bases between. This CDR3 has 12 amino acids. Germline V gene sequence: CDR1 DFQATT, CDR2 SNEGSKA (reference sequence). CDR3 sequence reads: CSARQARFEAFF. CDR3 DNA: TGCAGTGCCCGACAGGCACGCTTTGAAGCTTTCTTT.

The gene calls are TRBV10-3 and TRBJ2-1, with TRBD2 matching over 16 bases. CDR1 and CDR2 (germline): ENHRY, SYGVKD. With V trimmed by 10 bases and J by 9 bases, 9 bases remained unmatched. The CDR3 is 15 residues long. The CDR3 DNA reads as TGTGCCACCTCCGGGACTAGCGGGAGGGCAGTTGAGCAGTTCTTC. Translation: CATSGTSGRAVEQFF.

The chain links TRBV9 to TRBJ2-7; tentatively, D is TRBD2 (5 bases). V dropped 5 bases and J dropped 3 bases, with 18 bases sitting between them. The CDR3 has 15 residues. Germline assignment: CDR1 SGDLS and CDR2 YYNGEE. CDR3 sequence reads: CASSPDPSGIYEQYF. The CDR3 nucleotides are TGTGCCAGCAGTCCAGACCCCTCGGGGATCTACGAGCAGTACTTC.

The J gene is TRBJ1-2, the V gene TRBV20-1, with a possible D match to TRBD1 (6 bases). With 8 bases removed from V and 2 bases from J, the gap between germline ends came to 15 bases. Germline V gene sequence: CDR1 DFQATT, CDR2 SNEGSKA (reference sequence). This CDR3 region has 13 residues. The CDR3 nucleotides read TGCAGTCCACGAAATGACAGGAACTATGGCTACACCTTC. Protein product: CSPRNDRNYGYTF.

The chain couples TRBV20-1 to TRBJ2-7; 11 bases align to TRBD2. V lost 6 bases to trimming and J lost 5 bases; unmatched junction nucleotides: 9. Germline V gene lookup returns CDR1 DFQATT and CDR2 SNEGSKA (reference sequence). The CDR3 consists of 14 residues. CDR3 sequence: CSATTSGSMDEQYF. The CDR3 DNA sequence: TGCAGTGCAACCACTAGCGGGAGTATGGACGAGCAGTACTTC.

The rearrangement uses TRBV7-9 and TRBJ2-3, with TRBD1 matching 7 bases. Unmatched junction bases numbered 4, after V lost 4 bases and J lost 0 bases. CDR3 length: 15 residues. Per germline, CDR1 SEHNR and CDR2 FQNEAQ (reference sequence). The CDR3 sequence: CASSSVRGSTDTQYF. The CDR3 DNA follows: TGTGCCAGCAGCTCTGTCAGGGGGAGCACAGATACGCAGTATTTT.

The V gene is TRBV20-1, the J gene TRBJ2-3; TRBD2 matches 14 bases. This CDR3 contains 14 residues. Unmatched junction bases numbered 2, after V lost 6 bases and J lost 3 bases. Germline V CDR1 and CDR2: DFQATT, SNEGSKA (reference sequence). The CDR3 DNA is TGCAGTGCCCGACTAGCGGGAGGGACAGATACGCAGTATTTT. It translates to CSARLAGGTDTQYF.

A note on this clonotype: One junction end does not reproduce the germline sequence, and a read error may be involved. The chain uses TRBV6-1 and TRBJ1-2, with D perhaps matching TRBD1 (5 bases). The CDR3 length is 14 residues. Germline-derived CDR1 and CDR2 are MNHNS and SASEGT. The CDR3 nucleotides are TGTGCCAGCAGGGAAGTGGGGGGGGGGGATGGCTACACCTTC. Its translation: CASREVGGGDGYTF.

The chain couples TRBV5-4 to TRBJ1-2; D unresolved. The germline V gene encodes CDR1 SGHNT and CDR2 YYREEE (reference sequence). CDR3 length equals 12 residues. The V end lost 1 base, the J end lost 4 bases, and 5 bases lay between the germline ends. As DNA, the CDR3 is TGTGCCAGCAGCTTGAACAGCTATGGCTACACCTTC. Protein product: CASSLNSYGYTF.

The genes are TRBV10-1 and TRBJ2-5; D perhaps matches TRBD1 (5 bases). Germline V gene lookup returns CDR1 WNHNN and CDR2 SYGVQD (reference sequence). Trimming took off 6 bases at V and 4 bases at J, with 15 bases between the two ends. CDR3 size: 14 residues. The CDR3 coding sequence is TGCGCCAGCAGGGGAAAGCTAGGGGCAGAGACCCAGTACTTC. Protein sequence: CASRGKLGAETQYF.

The chain employs TRBV28 and TRBJ2-1, with 10 bases aligning to TRBD2. The CDR3 is made up of 16 amino acids. Trimming at V came to 6 bases and at J to 6 bases, leaving 11 bases not matched to a gene. Germline CDR1 reads MDHEN; CDR2 reads SYDVKM. Written as DNA, the CDR3 is TGTGCCAGCAGAAACCCGGGACTAGCGTACTTCAATGAGCAGTTCTTC. As protein: CASRNPGLAYFNEQFF.

This clonotype turned up a few times. The V and J genes are TRBV28 and TRBJ1-5; D unresolved. There are 15 residues in the CDR3. Germline CDR1 reads MDHEN; CDR2 reads SYDVKM. The V end was cut by 3 bases, the J end by 0 bases, with 9 bases between. As DNA, the CDR3 is TGTGCCAGCAGTTTCATCGACGGTAGCAATCAGCCCCAGCATTTT. This translates into CASSFIDGSNQPQHF.

This clonotype was counted only a few times. CDR3 sequence (DNA): TGCAGTGCTAGAGATGGGGGGCGGGAGAGGCATACGCAGTATTTT. Amino acids: CSARDGGRERHTQYF. The V gene is TRBV20-1, the J gene TRBJ2-3, with D possibly TRBD2 on 7 matching bases. Trimming stripped 0 bases from V and 7 bases from J, with 17 bases between. The CDR3 loop spans 15 amino acids. Germline-derived CDR1 and CDR2 are DFQATT and SNEGSKA (reference sequence).

The chain employs TRBV5-4 and TRBJ2-7, with 9 bases fitting TRBD1. CDR1 and CDR2 (germline): SGHNT, YYREEE (reference sequence). V lost 0 bases, J lost 6 bases, and 13 bases stayed unmatched. CDR3 length equals 17 residues. CDR3 sequence reads: CASSLGVNRDRAVEQYF. The CDR3 DNA is TGTGCCAGCAGCTTGGGGGTAAACCGGGACAGGGCGGTCGAGCAGTACTTC.